The 25 T cell receptor beta chains below all came from one sample that was sequenced in a study of shared clonotypes between healthy human individuals. TCRdb's table, derived via immunoSEQ multiplex PCR, lists solely in-frame clones and lacks some. The sample shows about 2.2 million clones, about 93% of them seen only once. Cells designated naive CD8 were CD45RO-negative and were positively selected for CCR7, with terminally differentiated effector memory CD45RA+ cells excluded. Specimen: naive CD8+ T cells from PBMCs. The receptors shown here come from a man between 18 and 35 years old in good health. Some clones in this sample may be carry-over from other donors' samples.

This chain links TRBV7-3 with TRBJ1-2; D is unclear. CDR1 SGHTA and CDR2 FQGTGA come from the germline V gene. V lost 2 bases and J lost 14, with 21 bases in between. The CDR3 is 14 residues long. CDR3 DNA: TGTGCCAGCAGCTTATGGGCCCCGACCCTCGCTAGGACCTTC. Translation: CASSLWAPTLARTF.

This sequence joins TRBV7-9 and TRBJ2-7, with 9 bases fitting TRBD2. The CDR3 has 17 amino acids. The V gene end was trimmed by 4 bases and the J gene end by 3 bases; junction bases not matched to a gene: 13. The V gene's germline CDR1 is SEHNR and CDR2 FQNEAQ (reference sequence). The CDR3: CASSSTSRLAELYEQYF. Here the CDR3 DNA reads TGTGCCAGCAGCTCCACCTCCCGACTAGCGGAACTCTACGAGCAGTACTTC.

DNA of the CDR3: TGTGCCAGCAGTAAACCGGGAGGGCCCCTTTTGGATGAGCAGTTCTTC. This translates into CASSKPGGPLLDEQFF. V gene TRBV4-2 combines with J gene TRBJ2-1; TRBD2 matches 8 bases. J lost 8 bases, V lost 6 bases, and 15 bases had no gene match. This CDR3 has 16 residues. Germline values: CDR1 LGHNA, CDR2 YNFKEQ.

The V gene is TRBV5-6, the J gene TRBJ2-7, with D maybe TRBD2 (5 bases). The CDR3 loop spans 15 amino acids. The ends were cut back, 0 bases at V and 6 bases at J, with 16 bases in the middle. Germline CDR1 SGHDT, CDR2 YYEEEE. The CDR3, as DNA: TGTGCCAGCAGCTTGGAACCACGGACTCCGCTCGAGCAGTACTTC. Its protein product is CASSLEPRTPLEQYF. The full variable domain, completed using reference TRBV5-6 and TRBJ2-7, is DAGVTQSPTHLIKTRGQQVTLRCSPKSGHDTVSWYQQALGQGPQFIFQYYEEEERQRGNFPDRFSGHQFPNYSSELNVNALLLGDSALYLCASSLEPRTPLEQYFGPGTRLTVT.

The V and J genes are TRBV5-1 and TRBJ2-7; no clear D. V dropped 3 bases and J dropped 3 bases, with 10 bases sitting between them. The germline gives CDR1 SGHRS, CDR2 YFSETQ. This CDR3 comprises 13 residues. CDR3 coding DNA: TGCGCCAGCAGCTGGGCGGCCAGCTACGAGCAGTACTTC. Its protein is CASSWAASYEQYF. The full variable domain, with the rest looked up from reference TRBV5-1 and TRBJ2-7, is KAGVTQTPRYLIKTRGQQVTLSCSPISGHRSVSWYQQTPGQGLQFLFEYFSETQRNKGNFPGRFSGRQFSNSRSEMNVSTLELGDSALYLCASSWAASYEQYFGPGTRLTVT.

The chain joins TRBV6-1 to TRBJ2-1; 8 bases align to TRBD2. V shed 1 base and J 9 bases; nucleotides not matched to a gene: 14. Per the germline V gene, CDR1 is MNHNS and CDR2 is SASEGT. The CDR3 length is 17 residues. CDR3 sequence (DNA): TGTGCCAGCAGTGAAGATATACGGGAGGGCCGACGGGGTGAGCAGTTCTTC. Translating it yields CASSEDIREGRRGEQFF.

The V gene is TRBV27, the J gene TRBJ2-4, with a tentative D call TRBD1 (6 bases). V lost 3 bases, J lost 8 bases, and 11 bases lay in between. CDR3 length: 13 residues. CDR1 and CDR2 from the germline V gene are MNHEY and SMNVEV (reference sequence). CDR3 bases: TGTGCCAGCAGTTTTCAACAGGGTGACATTCAGTACTTC. Residues: CASSFQQGDIQYF.

The J gene is TRBJ2-5, the V gene TRBV5-4; D is unclear. There are 12 residues in the CDR3. Trimming took 7 bases from V and 3 from J, leaving 10 bases between them. Germline V CDR1 and CDR2: SGHNT, YYREEE (reference sequence). The CDR3 is CASRGSEETQYF. CDR3 DNA: TGTGCCAGCCGTGGCAGTGAAGAGACCCAGTACTTC.

On this clone itself: Additional DNA sequences in this sample encode the identical CDR3. The chain carries TRBV7-9 and TRBJ1-1; TRBD1 matches 10 bases. The J segment lost 2 bases and the V segment lost 3 bases, leaving 0 bases of the junction unmatched. The CDR3 contains 14 residues. CDR1 is SEHNR and CDR2 is FQNEAQ in the germline V gene (reference sequence). The CDR3: CASSLTGGNTEAFF. The CDR3 region has the DNA TGTGCCAGCAGCTTGACAGGGGGCAACACTGAAGCTTTCTTT.

The rearrangement joins TRBV7-9 to TRBJ2-3, with 7 bases lining up with TRBD2. CDR1 is SEHNR, CDR2 FQNEAQ, per germline (reference sequence). This CDR3 region has 13 residues. V shed 5 bases, J shed 6 bases, and the junction held 5 bases outside the gene matches. The chain's CDR3 is CASSPGGDDTQYF. CDR3 nucleotides: TGTGCCAGCAGCCCGGGAGGTGACGATACGCAGTATTTT.

A single count supports this clone. The V gene is TRBV5-6, the J gene TRBJ2-7, with D hard to call. Germline V gene data show CDR1 as SGHDT and CDR2 as YYEEEE. V shed 4 bases and J shed 4 bases, with 18 bases lying between them. This CDR3 has 15 amino acids. This CDR3 reads CASSTPTRNLYEQYF. In DNA form, the CDR3 reads TGTGCCAGCAGCACCCCGACCAGAAACCTATACGAGCAGTACTTC.

The V call is TRBV9, the J call TRBJ2-1; 11 bases are a match to TRBD2. J lost 6 bases, V lost 1 base, and 3 bases had no gene match. The CDR3 is 15 amino acids. Germline CDR1 SGDLS, CDR2 YYNGEE. Here the CDR3 DNA reads TGTGCCAGCAGCGTATGGACTAGCGGGCCCAATGAGCAGTTCTTC. It is translated as CASSVWTSGPNEQFF.

The chain recombines TRBV7-6 with TRBJ1-2; D might be TRBD1 (6 bases). CDR3 length: 14 amino acids. V lost 5 bases to trimming and J lost 7 bases, with 17 bases between them. Germline values: CDR1 SGHVS, CDR2 FNYEAQ. Here the CDR3 reads CASSLTEGGFGYTF. CDR3 DNA sequence: TGTGCCAGCAGCCTCACGGAAGGGGGGTTTGGCTACACCTTC.

The rearrangement links TRBV7-9 to TRBJ2-7; 8 nucleotides align to TRBD2. The CDR3 is made up of 15 amino acids. CDR1 and CDR2 from the germline V gene are SEHNR and FQNEAQ (reference sequence). Germline trimming cut 5 bases from V and 6 bases from J; bases unmatched to any gene: 12. The CDR3 sequence is CASSDGASGSGEQYF. CDR3 nucleotide sequence: TGTGCCAGCAGCGACGGGGCCAGCGGGAGTGGCGAGCAGTACTTC.

The rearrangement joins TRBV7-6 to TRBJ2-1; a possible D gene is TRBD1 (6 bases). Trimming shortened V by 5 bases and J by 0 bases, and 14 bases separated the two germline ends. Germline CDR1 reads SGHVS; CDR2 reads FNYEAQ. The CDR3 extends over 16 amino acids. The CDR3 region has the DNA TGTGCCAGCAGCCACAGGGACCCGAGCTCCTACAATGAGCAGTTCTTC. This gives the protein CASSHRDPSSYNEQFF. Drawing the rest from reference TRBV7-6 and TRBJ2-1, the complete variable domain is GAGVSQSPRYKVTKRGQDVALRCDPISGHVSLYWYRQALGQGPEFLTYFNYEAQQDKSGLPNDRFSAERPEGSISTLTIQRTEQRDSAMYRCASSHRDPSSYNEQFFGPGTRLTVL.

The CDR3 sequence is CASRLGGSSYNEQFF. CDR3 sequence (DNA): TGTGCCAGCCGCCTAGGGGGCAGCTCCTACAATGAGCAGTTCTTC. This sequence joins TRBV7-9 and TRBJ2-1; 7 bases align to TRBD1. This CDR3 comprises 15 residues. V was clipped by 8 bases and J by 0 bases; unmatched bases: 7. CDR1 SEHNR and CDR2 FQNEAQ come from the germline V gene (reference sequence).

The chain employs TRBV29-1 and TRBJ2-5; no definite D call. The J call is uncertain, as TRBJ2-7 better fits the DNA end. Germline V gene data show CDR1 as SQVTM and CDR2 as ANQGSEA. The CDR3 totals 13 residues. The CDR3 nucleotides read TGCAGCGTTCTATCGCGGTACTCCTACGAGCAGTACTTC. Encoded protein: CSVLSRYSYEQYF.

The J gene is TRBJ2-5, the V gene TRBV5-4, with TRBD1 matching over 8 bases. CDR1 and CDR2 (germline): SGHNT, YYREEE (reference sequence). With 2 bases clipped from V and 7 bases from J, the junction kept 13 bases outside the gene matches. There are 16 residues in the CDR3. The CDR3 sequence: CASSFNRLQGDRTQYF. For the CDR3, the DNA is TGTGCCAGCAGCTTTAATAGGCTACAGGGGGATCGGACCCAGTACTTC.

For the CDR3, the DNA is TGTGCCAGCAGTGAATACGCCGGCGGTGGCTACACCTTC. Residues: CASSEYAGGGYTF. This sequence joins TRBV25-1 and TRBJ1-2, with D unclear. The CDR3 has 13 amino acids. Trimming shortened V by 0 bases and J by 7 bases, and 9 bases separated the two germline ends. CDR1 is MGHDK and CDR2 is SYGVNS in the germline V gene.

This chain joins TRBV11-2 and TRBJ1-3; D is uncertain. Per the germline V gene, CDR1 is SGHAT and CDR2 is FQNNGV. V gave up 0 bases and J gave up 4 bases, with 13 bases separating them. The CDR3 sequence is 16 residues long. The chain's CDR3 is CASSLDDPRSGNTIYF. The CDR3 DNA reads as TGTGCCAGCAGCTTAGATGACCCAAGGTCCGGAAACACCATATATTTT.

The V gene is TRBV10-3, the J gene TRBJ1-1; a possible D gene is TRBD1 (6 bases). Trimming stripped 0 bases from V and 4 bases from J, with 12 bases between. The germline CDR1 and CDR2 sequences are ENHRY and SYGVKD. The CDR3 spans 15 residues. The CDR3 nucleotides are TGTGCCATCAGTGAGTCCGCAGGGGTGGTCACTGAAGCTTTCTTT. Translated, it gives CAISESAGVVTEAFF.

CDR3 amino acids: CASAPGTSYEQYF. CDR3 bases: TGTGCCAGCGCCCCCGGGACGTCCTACGAGCAGTACTTC. The chain joins TRBV27 to TRBJ2-7; D tentatively fits TRBD1 or TRBD2 (5 bases each). Germline assignment: CDR1 MNHEY and CDR2 SMNVEV (reference sequence). Trimming removed 8 bases at V and 1 base at J, with 12 bases between. The CDR3 is 13 amino acids.

This clone was recorded only once. This chain links TRBV5-8 with TRBJ2-1, with D perhaps TRBD1 (6 bases). Germline loops: CDR1 SGHTS, CDR2 YDEGEE. This CDR3 spans 16 amino acids. Trimming shortened V by 3 bases and J by 8 bases, and 21 bases separated the two germline ends. This CDR3 is CASSSMGAGAGDEQFF. The CDR3 DNA is TGTGCCAGCAGCTCGATGGGGGCAGGGGCGGGCGATGAGCAGTTCTTC. The full variable domain, in which reference TRBV5-8 and TRBJ2-1 provide the parts outside the CDR3, is EAGVTQSPTHLIKTRGQQATLRCSPISGHTSVYWYQQALGLGLQFLLWYDEGEERNRGNFPPRFSGRQFPNYSSELNVNALELEDSALYLCASSSMGAGAGDEQFFGPGTRLTVL.

The chain recombines TRBV11-2 with TRBJ2-1, with a possible D match to TRBD2 (6 bases). CDR3 length: 14 residues. Germline V CDR1 and CDR2: SGHAT, FQNNGV. Trimming pared 5 bases from V and 8 bases from J, leaving 16 bases between. The chain's CDR3 is CASSPFGRVYEQFF. CDR3 bases: TGTGCCAGCAGCCCTTTCGGGAGAGTCTATGAGCAGTTCTTC. The variable domain in full, with the rest retrieved from reference TRBV11-2 and TRBJ2-1, is EAGVAQSPRYKIIEKRQSVAFWCNPISGHATLYWYQQILGQGPKLLIQFQNNGVVDDSQLPKDRFSAERLKGVDSTLKIQPAKLEDSAVYLCASSPFGRVYEQFFGPGTRLTVL.

Notes on this clone: Distinct nucleotide sequences in the sample also encode this CDR3. This chain connects TRBV19 to TRBJ2-1; 9 nucleotides align to TRBD2. The CDR3 is 15 amino acids. V was pared by 2 bases and J by 3 bases, with 2 bases of the junction left unmatched. CDR1 is LNHDA and CDR2 is SQIVND in the germline V gene (reference sequence). CDR3 in amino acids: CASSISSGIYNEQFF. The CDR3 DNA sequence: TGTGCCAGTAGTATATCTAGCGGGATCTACAATGAGCAGTTCTTC.